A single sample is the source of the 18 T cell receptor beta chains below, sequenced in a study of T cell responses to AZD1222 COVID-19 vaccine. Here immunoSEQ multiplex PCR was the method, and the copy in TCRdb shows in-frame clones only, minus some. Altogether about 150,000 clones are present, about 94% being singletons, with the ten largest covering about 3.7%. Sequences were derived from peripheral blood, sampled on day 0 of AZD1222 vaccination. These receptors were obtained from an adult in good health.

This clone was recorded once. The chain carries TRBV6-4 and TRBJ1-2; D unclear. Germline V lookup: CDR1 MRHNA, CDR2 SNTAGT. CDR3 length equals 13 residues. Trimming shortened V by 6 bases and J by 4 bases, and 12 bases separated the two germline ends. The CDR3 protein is CASRKGVLYGYTF. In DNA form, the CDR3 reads TGTGCCAGCAGGAAGGGTGTCCTCTATGGCTACACCTTC.

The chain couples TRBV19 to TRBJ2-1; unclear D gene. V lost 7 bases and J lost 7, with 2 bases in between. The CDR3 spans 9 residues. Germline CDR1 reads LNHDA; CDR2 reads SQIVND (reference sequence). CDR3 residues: CASKNEQFF. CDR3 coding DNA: TGTGCCAGTAAGAATGAGCAGTTCTTC.

The CDR3 coding sequence is TGCGCCAGCAGCCTGACAGGGGTTGAAGCTTTCTTT. It is translated as CASSLTGVEAFF. The chain employs TRBV4-1 and TRBJ1-1; 8 bases align to TRBD1. This CDR3 is 12 amino acids long. CDR1 MGHRA and CDR2 YSYEKL come from the germline V gene. The V gene end was trimmed by 4 bases and the J gene end by 7 bases; junction bases not matched to a gene: 2.

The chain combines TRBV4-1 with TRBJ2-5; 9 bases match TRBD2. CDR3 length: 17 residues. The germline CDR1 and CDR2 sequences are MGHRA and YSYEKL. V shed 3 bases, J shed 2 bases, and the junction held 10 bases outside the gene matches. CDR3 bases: TGCGCCAGCAGCCATCGAGGTCTAGCGGGACAACAAGAGACCCAGTACTTC. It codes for CASSHRGLAGQQETQYF.

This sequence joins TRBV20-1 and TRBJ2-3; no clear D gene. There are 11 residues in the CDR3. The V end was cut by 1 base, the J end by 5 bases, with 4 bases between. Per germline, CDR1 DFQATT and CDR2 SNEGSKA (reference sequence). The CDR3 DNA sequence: TGCAGTGCTAGAGCCGGAGATACGCAGTATTTT. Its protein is CSARAGDTQYF.

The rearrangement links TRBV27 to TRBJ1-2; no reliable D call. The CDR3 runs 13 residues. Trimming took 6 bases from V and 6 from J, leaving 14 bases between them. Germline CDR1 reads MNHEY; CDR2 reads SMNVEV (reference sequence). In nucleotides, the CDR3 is TGTGCCAGCAGCCTGACACCTGCCGATGGCTACACCTTC. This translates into CASSLTPADGYTF.

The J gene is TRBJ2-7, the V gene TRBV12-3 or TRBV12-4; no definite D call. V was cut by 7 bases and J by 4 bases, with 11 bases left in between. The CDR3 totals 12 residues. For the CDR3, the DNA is TGTGCCAGCACCACGGACGGGTACGAGCAGTACTTC. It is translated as CASTTDGYEQYF.

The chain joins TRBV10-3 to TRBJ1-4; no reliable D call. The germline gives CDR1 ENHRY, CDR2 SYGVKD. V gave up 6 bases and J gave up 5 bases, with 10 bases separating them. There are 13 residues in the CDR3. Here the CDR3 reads CAISGIQNEKLFF. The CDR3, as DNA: TGTGCCATCAGCGGGATCCAAAATGAAAAACTGTTTTTT.

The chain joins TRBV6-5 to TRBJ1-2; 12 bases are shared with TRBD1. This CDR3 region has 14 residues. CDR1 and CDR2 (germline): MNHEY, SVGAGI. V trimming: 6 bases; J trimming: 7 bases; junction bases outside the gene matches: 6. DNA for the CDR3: TGTGCCAGCAGGGGGACAGGGGGCCTAAGTGGCTACACCTTC. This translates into CASRGTGGLSGYTF.

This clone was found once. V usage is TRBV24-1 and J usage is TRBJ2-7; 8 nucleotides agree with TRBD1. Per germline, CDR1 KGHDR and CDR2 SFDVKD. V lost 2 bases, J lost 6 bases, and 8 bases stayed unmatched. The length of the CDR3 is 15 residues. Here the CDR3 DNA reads TGTGCCACCAGTGATTCAGGACAGGGCCTCTCCGAGCAGTACTTC. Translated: CATSDSGQGLSEQYF.

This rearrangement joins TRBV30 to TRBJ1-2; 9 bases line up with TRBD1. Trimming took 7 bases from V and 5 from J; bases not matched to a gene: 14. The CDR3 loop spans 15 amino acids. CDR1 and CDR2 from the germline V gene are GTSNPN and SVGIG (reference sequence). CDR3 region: CASNRQGVVIYGYTF. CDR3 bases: TGTGCCTCAAACCGACAGGGGGTGGTGATATATGGCTACACCTTC.

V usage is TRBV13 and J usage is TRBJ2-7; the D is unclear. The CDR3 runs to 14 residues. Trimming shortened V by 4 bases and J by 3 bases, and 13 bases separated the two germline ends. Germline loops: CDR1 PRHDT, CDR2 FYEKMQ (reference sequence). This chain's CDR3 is CASSWSTELYEQYF. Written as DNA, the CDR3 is TGTGCCAGCAGCTGGTCGACCGAACTCTACGAGCAGTACTTC.

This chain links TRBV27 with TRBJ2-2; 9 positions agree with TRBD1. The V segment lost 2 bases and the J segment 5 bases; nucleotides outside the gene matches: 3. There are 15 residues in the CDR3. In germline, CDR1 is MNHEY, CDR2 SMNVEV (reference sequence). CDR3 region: CASSLTGQGTGELFF. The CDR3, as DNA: TGTGCCAGCAGTTTAACCGGACAGGGGACCGGGGAGCTGTTTTTT.

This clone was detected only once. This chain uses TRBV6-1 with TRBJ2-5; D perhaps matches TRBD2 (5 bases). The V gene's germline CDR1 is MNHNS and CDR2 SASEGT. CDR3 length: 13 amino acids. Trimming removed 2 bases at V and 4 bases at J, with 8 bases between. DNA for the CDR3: TGTGCCAGCAGTGAAACGGAGGTAGAGACCCAGTACTTC. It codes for CASSETEVETQYF.

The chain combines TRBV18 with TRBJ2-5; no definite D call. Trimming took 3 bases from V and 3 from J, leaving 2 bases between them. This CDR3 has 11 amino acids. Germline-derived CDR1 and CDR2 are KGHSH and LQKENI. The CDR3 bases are TGTGCCAGCTCACCGAAAGAGACCCAGTACTTC. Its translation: CASSPKETQYF.

CDR3 nucleotides: TGTGCCAGTAGTATTATGGGACAGGGCCATCAGCCCCAGCATTTT. Protein product: CASSIMGQGHQPQHF. This rearrangement joins TRBV19 to TRBJ1-5, with 9 bases that match TRBD1. The CDR3 consists of 15 residues. Germline values: CDR1 LNHDA, CDR2 SQIVND (reference sequence). V was pared by 3 bases and J by 5 bases, with 5 bases of the junction left unmatched.

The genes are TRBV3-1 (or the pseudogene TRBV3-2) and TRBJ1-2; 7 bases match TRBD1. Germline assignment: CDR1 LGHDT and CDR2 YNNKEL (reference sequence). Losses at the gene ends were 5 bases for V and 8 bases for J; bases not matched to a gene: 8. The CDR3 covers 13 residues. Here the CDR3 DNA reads TGTGCCAGCAGCGAACAGGGGCGGAAAGGCTACACCTTC. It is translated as CASSEQGRKGYTF.

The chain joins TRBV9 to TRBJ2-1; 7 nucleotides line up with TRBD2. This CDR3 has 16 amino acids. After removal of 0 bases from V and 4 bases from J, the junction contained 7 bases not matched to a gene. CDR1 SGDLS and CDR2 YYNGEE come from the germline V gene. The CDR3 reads CASSVDPSGGYNEQFF. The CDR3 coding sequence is TGTGCCAGCAGCGTAGATCCTAGCGGAGGTTACAATGAGCAGTTCTTC.